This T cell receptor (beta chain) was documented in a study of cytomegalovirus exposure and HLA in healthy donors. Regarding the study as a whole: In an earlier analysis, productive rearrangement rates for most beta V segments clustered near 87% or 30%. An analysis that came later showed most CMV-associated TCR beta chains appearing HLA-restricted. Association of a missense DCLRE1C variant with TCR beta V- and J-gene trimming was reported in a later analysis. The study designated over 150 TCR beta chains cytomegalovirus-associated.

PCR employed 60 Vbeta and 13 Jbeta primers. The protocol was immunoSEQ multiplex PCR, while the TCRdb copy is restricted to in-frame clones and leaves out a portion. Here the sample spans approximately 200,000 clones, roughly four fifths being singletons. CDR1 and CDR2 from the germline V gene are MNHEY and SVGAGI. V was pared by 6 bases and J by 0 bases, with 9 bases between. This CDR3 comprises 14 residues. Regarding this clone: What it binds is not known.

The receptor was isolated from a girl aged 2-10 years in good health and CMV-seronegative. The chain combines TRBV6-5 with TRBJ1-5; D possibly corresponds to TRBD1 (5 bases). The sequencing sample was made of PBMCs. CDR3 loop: CASSQGFSNQPQHF. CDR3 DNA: TGTGCCAGCAGCCAGGGATTTAGCAATCAGCCCCAGCATTTT.